This T cell receptor beta chain was obtained from a study of cytomegalovirus exposure and HLA in healthy donors. Study-level findings and limits: One later analysis, an examination of the approximately 120 validation repertoires, found that first-cohort TCR clusters tended to co-occur in them.

The V and J ends lost 2 bases and 4 bases respectively, with 12 bases between them. The CDR3 is made up of 14 amino acids. The germline gives CDR1 MNHNS, CDR2 SASEGT. Worth noting for this clone: Its antigen is undetermined.

Generated by immunoSEQ multiplex PCR, the TCRdb table keeps only in-frame clones and is missing some. The table shows about 56,000 clones, with 85% to 95% occurring only once. This chain connects TRBV6-1 to TRBJ2-7; the D is unclear. Sequenced: PBMCs. The TCR was taken from a man aged 18 to 30 in good health and CMV-seronegative. This CDR3 is CASSEPYSLYEQYF. The CDR3 DNA is TGTGCCAGCAGTGAACCCTACTCCCTGTACGAGCAGTACTTC.